This T cell receptor (beta chain) was identified in a study of control samples from healthy donors and cancer patients. This CDR3 has 12 residues. Trimming took 7 bases from V and 4 from J, leaving 10 bases between them. CDR1 is WSHSY and CDR2 is SAAADI in the germline V gene. Some clones are missing from TCRdb's copy, which holds only in-frame ones; the method was immunoSEQ multiplex PCR. The sample lists about 68,000 clones, 75% to 85% occurring once. Sequencing was done on a sample of blood. This chain links TRBV10-2 with TRBJ2-5; perhaps TRBD2 as D (6 bases). This clonotype was sampled from a man aged 55 to 70 in good health. This chain's CDR3 is CASTQGGETQYF. Here the CDR3 DNA reads TGCGCCAGCACGCAGGGAGGAGAGACCCAGTACTTC.